Listed below are T cell receptor beta chains from one sample, sequenced in a study of molecular identifiers for immune sequencing clone quantification. Via MiXCR, TCRdb re-called the PCR reads, giving one row per CDR3 protein. The data hold about 40,000 distinct CDR3 sequences, with roughly 18% observed a single time. The specimen sequenced was naive CD8+ T cells from blood, with Jurkat cell RNA spiked in. All receptors derive from a human donor in good health. Some libraries in this study had Jurkat cell RNA spiked in. The CDR3 runs from the conserved cysteine through the conserved F or W. D genes are given only for firm matches. Expanded clones are given a class, and other clones once, few, many or no size at all.

size	D	J	V	DNA	CDR3
few	TRBD1	TRBJ2-7	TRBV23-1	TGCGCCAGCGGCCCAGGACAGGGAACCCCCTACGAGCAGTACTTC	CASGPGQGTPYEQYF
many	.	TRBJ2-5	TRBV7-9	TGTGCCAGCAGCACCCTTTCCGGGGCCCAAGAGACCCAGTACTTC	CASSTLSGAQETQYF
many	.	TRBJ2-1	TRBV5-5	TGTGCCAGCGGCGACAGAGGGAATGAGCAGTTCTTC	CASGDRGNEQFF
.	.	TRBJ2-7	TRBV3-1	TGTGCCAGCAGCCCAGACGTGACAAGAACATACGAGCAGTACTTC	CASSPDVTRTYEQYF
.	TRBD1	TRBJ2-7	TRBV4-3	TGCGCCAGCAGCCAAGGATACCCCGGACAGGAGTACGAGCAGTACTTC	CASSQGYPGQEYEQYF
few	TRBD1	TRBJ2-2	TRBV7-9	TGTGCCAGCAGCCGCCCGGGACAGGGTAACGGGGAGCTGTTTTTT	CASSRPGQGNGELFF
many	TRBD2	TRBJ2-7	TRBV20-1	TGCAGTGCTTCCGGGACTAGCCTACTTCGGAACTCCTACGAGCAGTACTTC	CSASGTSLLRNSYEQYF
many	TRBD1	TRBJ2-2	TRBV5-8	TGTGCCAGCAGTACTCCGGGACAGTGGAACGGGGAGCTGTTTTTT	CASSTPGQWNGELFF
many	.	TRBJ2-4	TRBV7-9	TGTGCCAGCAGCTCCTGGACGAGCACTCTAGCCAAAAACATTCAGTACTTC	CASSSWTSTLAKNIQYF
.	TRBD2	TRBJ2-1	TRBV7-2	TGTGCCAGCAGCAAGGGACTAGCGGGAGGGCAAGGGAATGAGCAGTTCTTC	CASSKGLAGGQGNEQFF
.	TRBD1	TRBJ1-5	TRBV28	TGTGCCAGCGACAGGGGCAATCAGCCCCAGCATTTT	CASDRGNQPQHF